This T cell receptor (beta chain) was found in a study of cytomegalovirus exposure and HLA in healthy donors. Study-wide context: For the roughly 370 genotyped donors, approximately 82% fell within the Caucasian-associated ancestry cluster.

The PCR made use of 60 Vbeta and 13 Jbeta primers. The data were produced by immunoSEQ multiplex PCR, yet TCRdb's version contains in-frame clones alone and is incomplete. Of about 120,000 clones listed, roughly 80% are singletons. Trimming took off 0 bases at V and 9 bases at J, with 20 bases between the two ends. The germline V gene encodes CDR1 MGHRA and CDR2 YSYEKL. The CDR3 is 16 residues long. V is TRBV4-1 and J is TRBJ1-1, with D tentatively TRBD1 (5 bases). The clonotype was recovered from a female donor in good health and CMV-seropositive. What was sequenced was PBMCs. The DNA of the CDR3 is TGCGCCAGCAGCCAAGATCTGAAGCTGGGGGGAAGAAAAGCTTTCTTT. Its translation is CASSQDLKLGGRKAFF.